The 18 T cell receptor beta chains below were found in one sample sequenced in a study of blood T cell repertoires in COVID-19. The assay was immunoSEQ multiplex PCR, and TCRdb's table has in-frame clones only and misses some. The sample carries roughly 220,000 clones, 84% recorded once. The sequenced material came from PBMCs or T cells enriched from blood (not recorded which). The receptors derive from a woman aged 35 to 49 who had recovered from COVID-19.

This chain joins TRBV9 and TRBJ2-1; D gene ambiguous. This CDR3 is built from 15 residues. Germline values: CDR1 SGDLS, CDR2 YYNGEE. V lost 2 bases and J lost 1, with 10 bases in between. This CDR3 reads CASSVNAGSYNEQFF. The DNA of the CDR3 is TGTGCCAGCAGCGTGAACGCAGGATCCTACAATGAGCAGTTCTTC.

V usage is TRBV5-7 and J usage is TRBJ1-5; D not certain. TRBV5-7 is annotated as an ORF whose role is uncertain. The CDR3 runs 16 residues. Trimming pared 5 bases from V and 0 bases from J, leaving 15 bases between. The CDR3 DNA follows: TGTGCCAGCAGGCTGCTACTACACCATAGCAATCAGCCCCAGCATTTT. Amino acid sequence: CASRLLLHHSNQPQHF.

The V call is TRBV18, the J call TRBJ1-1, with 9 bases matching TRBD1. This CDR3 has 15 residues. The J segment lost 5 bases and the V segment lost 8 bases, leaving 12 bases of the junction unmatched. Germline V gene data show CDR1 as KGHSH and CDR2 as LQKENI. The CDR3 is CASTDRGARVTEAFF. CDR3 DNA: TGTGCCAGCACCGACAGGGGGGCCCGAGTGACTGAAGCTTTCTTT.

The chain links TRBV19 to TRBJ1-2; D is perhaps TRBD1 (5 bases). The CDR3 loop spans 15 amino acids. Deletions cut 0 bases from V and 2 bases from J, with 10 bases between. Germline values: CDR1 LNHDA, CDR2 SQIVND (reference sequence). CDR3 in DNA: TGTGCCAGTAGTATAGATCCCCAGGGAAACTATGGCTACACCTTC. Amino acid sequence: CASSIDPQGNYGYTF.

The rearrangement uses TRBV7-6 and TRBJ2-7; D unclear. V lost 2 bases and J 2 bases, leaving 10 bases between the germline ends. CDR3 length: 14 residues. Germline V gene lookup returns CDR1 SGHVS and CDR2 FNYEAQ. The CDR3 sequence: CASSLRGLTYEQYF. CDR3 nucleotides: TGTGCCAGCAGCTTACGAGGCCTGACCTACGAGCAGTACTTC.

The chain carries TRBV27 and TRBJ1-1; D gene ambiguous. Germline V CDR1 and CDR2: MNHEY, SMNVEV (reference sequence). There are 14 residues in the CDR3. The V end lost 6 bases, the J end lost 1 base, and 12 bases lay between the germline ends. The CDR3 DNA follows: TGTGCCAGCAGCCCTGCGGCGCAGAACACTGAAGCTTTCTTT. Residues: CASSPAAQNTEAFF.

The CDR3, as DNA: TGTGCCAGCAGCGACCAGTCGCTAGGCTCCCAGTACTTC. Its protein is CASSDQSLGSQYF. V and J are TRBV7-2 and TRBJ2-5, with D uncertain. This CDR3 is built from 13 residues. Trimming pared 5 bases from V and 9 bases from J, leaving 16 bases between. Germline lookup yields CDR1 SGHTA and CDR2 FQGNSA.

CDR3 in amino acids: CASSLGLESDNEQFF. CDR3 DNA: TGCGCCAGCAGCTTGGGACTGGAGAGTGACAATGAGCAGTTCTTC. The J gene is TRBJ2-1, the V gene TRBV5-1; unclear D gene. The CDR3 contains 15 residues. Germline loops: CDR1 SGHRS, CDR2 YFSETQ. V lost 0 bases and J 5 bases, leaving 12 bases between the germline ends.

This chain joins TRBV5-1 and TRBJ2-5, with 9 bases fitting TRBD2. The germline CDR1 and CDR2 sequences are SGHRS and YFSETQ. The J segment lost 1 base and the V segment lost 7 bases, leaving 5 bases of the junction unmatched. The CDR3 is 14 amino acids. The CDR3 loop is CASGLTSGQETQYF. The CDR3 nucleotides read TGCGCCAGCGGCCTGACTAGCGGCCAAGAGACCCAGTACTTC.

The chain is built from TRBV6-5 and TRBJ2-2; possibly TRBD1 for D (6 bases). CDR3 length: 15 residues. Germline V gene sequence: CDR1 MNHEY, CDR2 SVGAGI. Deletions cut 2 bases from V and 9 bases from J, with 16 bases between. DNA for the CDR3: TGTGCCAGCAGTTACCCCAGGGGCGAACGAAGGGAGCTGTTTTTT. It is translated as CASSYPRGERRELFF.

The chain combines TRBV4-2 with TRBJ1-1; 10 nucleotides align to TRBD1. The CDR3 totals 15 residues. The J segment lost 5 bases and the V segment lost 4 bases, leaving 7 bases of the junction unmatched. Germline assignment: CDR1 LGHNA and CDR2 YNFKEQ. The chain's CDR3 is CASSPQTGGGTEAFF. The CDR3, as DNA: TGTGCCAGCAGCCCACAGACAGGGGGCGGGACTGAAGCTTTCTTT.

The chain is built from TRBV5-1 and TRBJ1-1; unclear D gene. CDR3 size: 14 residues. Trimming took off 2 bases at V and 0 bases at J, with 8 bases between the two ends. CDR1 and CDR2 from the germline V gene are SGHRS and YFSETQ. In DNA, the CDR3 is TGCGCCAGCAGCTTTGCAGGTGTGAACACTGAAGCTTTCTTT. Its protein is CASSFAGVNTEAFF.

DNA of the CDR3: TGTGCCAGCTCACCACCGGACAGGGGAGGAACTGAAGCTTTCTTT. This encodes CASSPPDRGGTEAFF. This sequence joins TRBV18 and TRBJ1-1; 9 nucleotides match TRBD1. The trim removed 0 bases at V and 5 bases at J, leaving 4 bases unmatched. The CDR3 has 15 amino acids. Germline V gene lookup returns CDR1 KGHSH and CDR2 LQKENI.

This clone has just a few counts. The gene calls are TRBV7-9 and TRBJ1-2; no clear D gene. CDR3 size: 13 residues. Germline CDR1 SEHNR, CDR2 FQNEAQ (reference sequence). V was pared by 0 bases and J by 8 bases, with 10 bases between. The CDR3, as DNA: TGTGCCAGCAGCTTAGCGAAGGAGGGCGGCTACACCTTC. The encoded protein is CASSLAKEGGYTF.

CDR3 sequence reads: CASSQAIRAGSYEQYF. The CDR3 coding sequence is TGTGCCAGCAGCCAAGCCATAAGAGCAGGTAGCTACGAGCAGTACTTC. This rearrangement joins TRBV4-2 to TRBJ2-7; D uncertain. V lost 1 base to trimming and J lost 3 bases, with 16 bases between them. Germline loops: CDR1 LGHNA, CDR2 YNFKEQ. The CDR3 is 16 residues long.

J is TRBJ1-4 and V is TRBV19; maybe TRBD1 (5 bases). CDR3 length: 15 amino acids. CDR1 is LNHDA, CDR2 SQIVND, per germline (reference sequence). V was clipped by 5 bases and J by 0 bases, with 10 bases between them. CDR3 in amino acids: CASSDRYATNEKLFF. CDR3 coding DNA: TGTGCCAGTAGTGACAGATATGCAACTAATGAAAAACTGTTTTTT.

The J gene is TRBJ2-3, the V gene TRBV30; D gene ambiguous. The V end was cut by 4 bases, the J end by 4 bases, with 6 bases between. Germline V gives CDR1 GTSNPN, CDR2 SVGIG (reference sequence). This CDR3 is 11 amino acids long. The CDR3 is CAWKLADTQYF. In nucleotides, the CDR3 is TGTGCCTGGAAGCTGGCAGATACGCAGTATTTT.

The chain uses TRBV3-1 (or the pseudogene TRBV3-2) and TRBJ1-1; D ambiguous. The CDR3 has 12 amino acids. V dropped 4 bases and J dropped 7 bases, with 10 bases sitting between them. Germline V lookup: CDR1 LGHDT, CDR2 YNNKEL (reference sequence). CDR3 region: CASSLTGVEAFF. CDR3 in DNA: TGTGCCAGCAGCCTAACCGGGGTTGAAGCTTTCTTT.